These T cell receptor beta chains were read from a single sample in a study of T cell repertoires in cytomegalovirus infection. TCRdb independently ran MiXCR on the reads; one entry per CDR3 protein. The sample includes 700,000 to 950,000 distinct CDR3 sequences, approximately 30% of them seen just once. Their antigens remain unidentified. Sequencing used cultured CD8+ T cells from PBMCs, obtained from culture after CMV antigen stimulation. Receptors were obtained from a human donor in good health (CMV status not recorded). Some clones in this sample may be carry-over from other donors' samples. Each CDR3 is given with its conserved first and last residue. Fields, in order: J gene, D gene, clone size, V gene, CDR3 DNA, CDR3 protein. D genes are given only for firm matches. The listing skips clone size in some rows; elsewhere it reads once, few, many or a size class.

TRBJ1-1 . many TRBV7-9 TGTGCCAGCAGCTTTAAAGCAGGTATGAACACTGAAGCTTTCTTT CASSFKAGMNTEAFF
TRBJ2-3 TRBD2 few TRBV5-3 TGTGCCAGCAGCTCGGGACTAGCGGGGGTTCCCGCAGATACGCAGTATTTT CASSSGLAGVPADTQYF
TRBJ2-7 . . TRBV9 TGTGCCAGCAGCGCTAACACGGACATACCTCTTTACGAGCAGTACTTC CASSANTDIPLYEQYF
TRBJ1-2 . . TRBV12-3/TRBV12-4 TGTGCCAGCAGTTTTGGAGGGATCGTCTATGGCTACACCTTC CASSFGGIVYGYTF
TRBJ1-1 . few TRBV11-1 TGTGCCAGCAGCCACGACGGAAGTGCAACTGAAGCTTTCTTT CASSHDGSATEAFF
TRBJ2-3 TRBD2 few TRBV5-4 TGTGCCAGCAGCTTGTGGTGGGTCACTAGCGGGGAAAATCGCGACACAGATACGCAGTATTTT CASSLWWVTSGENRDTDTQYF
TRBJ2-7 . few TRBV20-1 TGCAGTGCCATAGGTCAGGCGGATGTTTACGAGCAGTACTTC CSAIGQADVYEQYF
TRBJ2-7 . . TRBV6-1 TGTGCCAGCAGTGAAGACGCAGGGCTGAGCTCCTACGAGCAGTACTTC CASSEDAGLSSYEQYF
TRBJ2-6 . . TRBV7-6 TGTGCCAGCAGCTCCAGGGGGGGTAGCTCTGGGGCCAACGTCCTGACTTTC CASSSRGGSSGANVLTF
TRBJ2-1 . few TRBV6-5 TGTGCCAGCAGTCCACAGGGCCCGGTCTACAATGAGCAGTTCTTC CASSPQGPVYNEQFF
TRBJ2-5 TRBD1 . TRBV24-1 TGTGCCACCAGGAGCGCGGACAGGGAGGAGACCCAGTACTTC CATRSADREETQYF
TRBJ2-1 TRBD1 few TRBV11-2 TGTGCCAGCAGCCTGTGGGACAGATCGCATGTCAATGAGCAGTTCTTC CASSLWDRSHVNEQFF
TRBJ2-5 . . TRBV7-2 TGTGCCAGCAGCCCCCACCTCGGGGAGACCCAGTACTTC CASSPHLGETQYF
TRBJ2-2 . few TRBV7-6 TGTGCCAGCAGCTTACAGCCGGACTTGAACACCGGGGAGCTGTTTTTT CASSLQPDLNTGELFF
TRBJ1-2 TRBD1 . TRBV6-5 TGTGCCAGCAGTTACCCCGGGACAGGGGGCACCTATGGCTACACCTTC CASSYPGTGGTYGYTF
TRBJ2-6 TRBD1 . TRBV29-1 TGCAGCGTCCAGGGACAGCTATCTGGGGCCAACGTCCTGACTTTC CSVQGQLSGANVLTF
TRBJ2-1 TRBD1 many TRBV12-3/TRBV12-4 TGTGCCAGCAGTAGTCCCGGGACAGGGTCGGGTACTGAGCAGTTCTTC CASSSPGTGSGTEQFF
TRBJ2-2 . once TRBV24-1 TGTGCCACCAGTGATTCGCGGGCCGGGGAGCTGTTTTTT CATSDSRAGELFF
TRBJ2-5 . few TRBV7-9 TGTGCCAGCAGCTACGAGGCGGGCCAAGAGACCCAGTACTTC CASSYEAGQETQYF
TRBJ1-5 . few TRBV11-2 TGTGCCAGCAGCTTAGGTCCGGTCAATCAGCCCCAGCATTTT CASSLGPVNQPQHF
TRBJ2-7 . . TRBV5-6 TGTGCCAGCAGCTTGGGAGCGCTCGAGCAGTACTTC CASSLGALEQYF
TRBJ2-5 TRBD2 . TRBV2 TGTGCCAGCCCGGTCTCGGTAGCGGGGAGGCAGACCCAGTACTTC CASPVSVAGRQTQYF
TRBJ2-1 . . TRBV7-6 TGTGCCAGCAGCTTAGAGGTCAGCAATGAGCAGTTCTTC CASSLEVSNEQFF
TRBJ2-1 TRBD2 few TRBV5-1 TGCGCCAGCAGCTTAACTAGCGGGGAGAGCTCCTACAATGAGCAGTTCTTC CASSLTSGESSYNEQFF
TRBJ2-1 . few TRBV29-1 TGCAGCGTTGACCCGCAGGGGCTGTACAATGAGCAGTTCTTC CSVDPQGLYNEQFF
TRBJ2-4 TRBD1 . TRBV20-1 TGCAGTGCTAGACCCCCAGGGGGCGATCGGGACATTCAGTACTTC CSARPPGGDRDIQYF
TRBJ2-7 . . TRBV7-9 TGTGCCAGCAGCTTAGCGTCGGGGGACGAGCAGTACTTC CASSLASGDEQYF
TRBJ2-7 . . TRBV27 TGTGCCACGGGGGGGACAGGAGTTTCCTACGAGCAGTACTTC CATGGTGVSYEQYF
TRBJ2-7 . . TRBV7-9 TGTGCCAGCAGCCCCAAGGCGGGACGGTTCTACGAGCAGTACTTC CASSPKAGRFYEQYF
TRBJ2-3 TRBD2 . TRBV6-5 TGTGCCAGCAGTCCGTTTGGCGGGGGGACAGATACGCAGTATTTT CASSPFGGGTDTQYF
TRBJ1-5 TRBD1 many TRBV7-6 TGTGCCAGCAGCCCACGGACAGGGGGTGGAGGCAATCAGCCCCAGCATTTT CASSPRTGGGGNQPQHF
TRBJ2-2 . few TRBV19 TGTGCCAGTAGTATAGGAGGGGCAGACGGGGAGCTGTTTTTT CASSIGGADGELFF